The 21 T cell receptor beta chains given below trace back to one sample, sequenced in a study of glioma-infiltrating T cells after dendritic cell vaccination. Here immunoSEQ multiplex PCR was the method, and the copy in TCRdb shows in-frame clones only, minus some. This sample carries under 40,000 clones, 90% of them seen once, and the ten largest clones take more than 2%. Sequenced here: blood, sampled before dendritic cell vaccination. All receptors derive from a human donor with glioblastoma.

This sequence joins TRBV6-1 and TRBJ1-5; D is unresolved. Germline CDR1 is MNHNS and CDR2 is SASEGT. V gave up 2 bases and J gave up 5 bases, with 16 bases separating them. The CDR3 is 16 amino acids. CDR3 sequence reads: CASSELESWGDQPQHF. The CDR3 DNA is TGTGCCAGCAGTGAACTTGAAAGTTGGGGAGATCAGCCCCAGCATTTT.

The rearrangement uses TRBV7-9 and TRBJ2-3, with 7 bases matching TRBD1. V lost 1 base to trimming and J lost 1 base; unmatched junction nucleotides: 8. This CDR3 is built from 17 residues. The germline gives CDR1 SEHNR, CDR2 FQNEAQ (reference sequence). The CDR3 region is CASSLGQTGEGTDTQYF. In DNA, the CDR3 is TGTGCCAGCAGCTTAGGACAAACAGGGGAAGGCACAGATACGCAGTATTTT.

A note on this clone: Within the sample, other DNA sequences also encode this same CDR3. The gene calls are TRBV5-4 and TRBJ2-7, with D perhaps matching TRBD1 (7 bases). Germline assignment: CDR1 SGHNT and CDR2 YYREEE (reference sequence). V lost 5 bases and J 5 bases, leaving 14 bases between the germline ends. This CDR3 region has 13 residues. The chain's CDR3 is CASSLEGAHEQYF. CDR3 nucleotide sequence: TGTGCCAGCAGTCTGGAGGGGGCTCACGAGCAGTACTTC.

The CDR3 sequence is CASSPGVGQGAWGYTF. CDR3 nucleotide sequence: TGTGCCAGCTCACCAGGCGTCGGGCAGGGGGCTTGGGGCTACACCTTC. The chain is built from TRBV18 and TRBJ1-2, with TRBD1 matching over 8 bases. J lost 8 bases, V lost 2 bases, and 13 bases had no gene match. The germline V gene encodes CDR1 KGHSH and CDR2 LQKENI. CDR3 length equals 16 residues.

This clone was seen only once. The junction departs from germline at one end; a sequencing error may be responsible. Other DNA sequences in the sample encode the same CDR3. This chain connects TRBV10-2 to TRBJ1-6, with 8 bases that match TRBD1. CDR1 and CDR2 (germline): WSHSY, SAAADI. The CDR3 is 16 amino acids. Here the CDR3 reads CASRGQERSYNSPLHF. CDR3 bases: TGCGCCAGCAGGGGACAGGAACGCTCCTATAATTCCCCCCTCCACTTT.

In this sample, this clone turned up once. V and J are TRBV27 and TRBJ1-2, with 9 bases identical to TRBD1. The V segment lost 6 bases and the J segment 5 bases; nucleotides outside the gene matches: 7. The length of the CDR3 is 14 residues. Germline CDR1 MNHEY, CDR2 SMNVEV (reference sequence). The CDR3 protein is CASSPGTGRYGYTF. The CDR3 DNA is TGTGCCAGCAGCCCCGGGACAGGGCGTTATGGCTACACCTTC.

This chain uses TRBV6-5 with TRBJ1-2; D is perhaps TRBD1 (5 bases). V was cut by 3 bases and J by 5 bases, with 16 bases left in between. The CDR3 has 15 amino acids. Germline V gene data show CDR1 as MNHEY and CDR2 as SVGAGI. The CDR3 nucleotides read TGTGCCAGCAGTTATGGGGTCGGGGGGGGATATGGCTACACCTTC. Encoded protein: CASSYGVGGGYGYTF.

The gene calls are TRBV7-9 and TRBJ2-7; TRBD1 matches at 9 bases. V lost 4 bases and J lost 2; bases outside the gene matches: 3. Germline loops: CDR1 SEHNR, CDR2 FQNEAQ (reference sequence). This CDR3 has 14 amino acids. The CDR3, as DNA: TGTGCCAGCAGCTCCGGGACAGGGACCTACGAGCAGTACTTC. Its translation: CASSSGTGTYEQYF.

The chain joins TRBV11-3 to TRBJ2-2, with D possibly matching TRBD2 (5 bases). CDR3 size: 14 residues. The germline CDR1 and CDR2 sequences are SGHNT and YENEEA. The germline V and J ends were trimmed by 5 bases and 4 bases, with 11 bases remaining between them. The CDR3 nucleotides are TGTGCCAGCAGCCTCGCTCGGGGCACCGGGGAGCTGTTTTTT. It translates to CASSLARGTGELFF.

This chain uses TRBV7-8 with TRBJ1-1, with a weak D call TRBD1 (5 bases). The CDR3 is 12 amino acids. Trimming took off 5 bases at V and 5 bases at J, with 9 bases between the two ends. The germline CDR1 and CDR2 sequences are SGHVS and FQNEAQ. CDR3 sequence reads: CASSPQGTEAFF. In nucleotides, the CDR3 is TGTGCCAGCAGCCCTCAGGGAACTGAAGCTTTCTTT.

This clone appeared a few times. This chain links TRBV19 with TRBJ1-1; D perhaps matches TRBD1 (5 bases). The CDR3 covers 16 residues. The germline gives CDR1 LNHDA, CDR2 SQIVND (reference sequence). V lost 8 bases to trimming and J lost 0 bases, with 19 bases between them. CDR3 sequence: CASGGRGTRLNTEAFF. CDR3 DNA: TGTGCCAGTGGAGGTCGAGGGACTCGTTTGAACACTGAAGCTTTCTTT.

The chain couples TRBV4-1 to TRBJ1-1; D unresolved. V was cut by 1 base and J by 1 base, with 7 bases left in between. This CDR3 has 14 amino acids. Germline values: CDR1 MGHRA, CDR2 YSYEKL. CDR3 sequence reads: CASSQVRANTEAFF. The CDR3 DNA is TGCGCCAGCAGCCAAGTGCGGGCGAACACTGAAGCTTTCTTT.

The gene calls are TRBV5-1 and TRBJ2-1, with TRBD1 matching 9 bases. Germline loops: CDR1 SGHRS, CDR2 YFSETQ. After removal of 4 bases from V and 8 bases from J, the junction contained 7 bases not matched to a gene. The CDR3 covers 14 residues. The CDR3 region has the DNA TGCGCCAGCAGCAACAGGGGGCGTTATGATGAGCAGTTCTTC. The encoded protein is CASSNRGRYDEQFF.

With regard to this clone: The junction and the germline gene differ at one end; a read error may be behind it. The sample contains more than one DNA sequence encoding this CDR3. This chain joins TRBV10-2 and TRBJ1-6, with D possibly being TRBD1 (5 bases). Per germline, CDR1 WSHSY and CDR2 SAAADI. The length of the CDR3 is 17 residues. The CDR3 here is CASRTRARGFNNSPLHF. The DNA of the CDR3 is TGCGCCAGCAGGACGCGGGCCCGGGGGTTCAATAATTCCCCCCTCCACTTT.

The chain links TRBV5-1 to TRBJ2-3; 7 positions agree with TRBD1. Germline CDR1 reads SGHRS; CDR2 reads YFSETQ. The junction had 5 bases not matched to a gene; V was cut back by 4 bases and J by 0 bases. CDR3 length equals 15 residues. The CDR3 sequence: CASSPGGISTDTQYF. CDR3 in DNA: TGCGCCAGCAGCCCAGGGGGAATAAGCACAGATACGCAGTATTTT.

V usage is TRBV19 and J usage is TRBJ2-5; 8 bases are a match to TRBD2. The CDR3 sequence is 15 residues long. V lost 3 bases, J lost 2 bases, and 5 bases stayed unmatched. Looked up from germline, CDR1 is LNHDA and CDR2 is SQIVND (reference sequence). The CDR3 nucleotides read TGTGCCAGTAGTATTCGAGCGGGGGAACAAGAGACCCAGTACTTC. Translating gives CASSIRAGEQETQYF.

The chain is built from TRBV5-5 and TRBJ2-4; no reliable D call. Per germline, CDR1 SGHKS and CDR2 YYEKEE (reference sequence). Trimming left V 1 base short and J 0 bases short, with 14 bases between. The CDR3 has 17 residues. CDR3 residues: CASSLWAQPLAKNIQYF. The CDR3 DNA follows: TGTGCCAGCAGCTTGTGGGCACAACCTCTAGCCAAAAACATTCAGTACTTC.

V gene TRBV6-1 combines with J gene TRBJ1-1; 8 nucleotides align to TRBD1. In germline, CDR1 is MNHNS, CDR2 SASEGT. With V trimmed by 5 bases and J by 0 bases, 5 bases remained unmatched. The CDR3 has 15 residues. The CDR3 loop reads CASSQNRGMNTEAFF. CDR3 in DNA: TGTGCCAGCAGTCAAAACAGGGGGATGAACACTGAAGCTTTCTTT.

The rearrangement links TRBV6-5 to TRBJ1-3; TRBD1 agrees at 9 bases. This CDR3 comprises 15 residues. Germline V gene lookup returns CDR1 MNHEY and CDR2 SVGAGI. V trimming: 7 bases; J trimming: 3 bases; junction bases outside the gene matches: 7. The DNA for the CDR3 is TGTGCCAGCAACCCGGACAGGGGAGGTGGAAACACCATATATTTT. It codes for CASNPDRGGGNTIYF.

The chain uses TRBV29-1 and TRBJ1-3, with D hard to call. The V gene's germline CDR1 is SQVTM and CDR2 ANQGSEA. This CDR3 contains 12 residues. The V and J ends lost 4 bases and 3 bases respectively, with 7 bases between them. The CDR3 DNA reads as TGCAGCGTTGCCGGGATTGGAAACACCATATATTTT. Protein sequence: CSVAGIGNTIYF.

This sequence joins TRBV11-1 and TRBJ2-1; possible D gene TRBD1, 5 bases. The germline CDR1 and CDR2 sequences are SGHAT and FQDESV (reference sequence). V was cut by 4 bases and J by 7 bases, with 11 bases left in between. The CDR3 totals 13 residues. CDR3 in amino acids: CASSSGFANEQFF. Written as DNA, the CDR3 is TGTGCCAGCAGCTCAGGGTTTGCGAATGAGCAGTTCTTC.